Shown below are 8 T cell receptor beta chains from a single sample sequenced in a study of early T cells in non-severe SARS-CoV-2 infection (dated by TCRdb to the early 2020s). Library creation used 5' RACE. Sequenced on a NextSeq 500. TCRdb ran its own pipeline on the public reads, namely fastp trimming at Q25 and MiXCR clone calling, and kept in-frame beta chains. Each entry is one CDR3 protein sequence, shown with its most common DNA and genes. Here the sample has about 97,000 distinct CDR3 sequences; approximately 14% occur a single time. The top ten hold 6.2% of the sample. Material for sequencing was whole blood. The receptors were sampled from an adult who was a healthcare worker with PCR-confirmed SARS-CoV-2 infection or an uninfected control (not recorded which).

This clonotype has ten or more counts. This chain connects TRBV20-1 to TRBJ2-7; 10 bases map to TRBD1. CDR1 is DFQATT, CDR2 SNEGSKA, per germline (reference sequence). V shed 5 bases, J shed 4 bases, and the junction held 11 bases outside the gene matches. The CDR3 runs 15 residues. In DNA, the CDR3 is TGCAGTGCTCATTCGGCCGGGACAGGGGCTTACGAGCAGTACTTC. Its translation: CSAHSAGTGAYEQYF.

This rearrangement joins TRBV12-3 or TRBV12-4 to TRBJ2-1, with D possibly matching TRBD1 (6 bases). The CDR3 is 14 residues long. The ends were cut back, 2 bases at V and 8 bases at J, with 13 bases in the middle. The CDR3 loop is CASSLMAGVYEQFF. DNA of the CDR3: TGTGCCAGCAGTTTAATGGCAGGGGTCTATGAGCAGTTCTTC.

The chain recombines TRBV5-4 with TRBJ1-1; 7 bases line up with TRBD1. The V gene end was trimmed by 4 bases and the J gene end by 0 bases; junction bases not matched to a gene: 9. The germline V gene has CDR1 SGHNT and CDR2 YYREEE (reference sequence). The CDR3 spans 16 residues. The CDR3 here is CASSLDREDLNTEAFF. The CDR3 DNA follows: TGTGCCAGCAGCCTAGACAGGGAAGATTTGAACACTGAAGCTTTCTTT.

The chain uses TRBV18 and TRBJ2-7, with D possibly matching TRBD1 (6 bases). Germline V gives CDR1 KGHSH, CDR2 LQKENI. There are 13 residues in the CDR3. V was shortened by 5 bases and J by 7 bases, with 15 bases between the two germline ends. This chain's CDR3 is CASSKQGNWEQYF. In nucleotides, the CDR3 is TGTGCCAGCTCAAAGCAGGGGAATTGGGAGCAGTACTTC.

This clonotype was counted at least ten times. The V and J genes are TRBV2 and TRBJ1-6; TRBD1 aligns across 8 bases. Germline V gives CDR1 SNHLY, CDR2 FYNNEI. The junction had 3 bases not matched to a gene; V was cut back by 5 bases and J by 6 bases. The CDR3 has 14 residues. The CDR3 reads CASSRQGINSPLHF. CDR3 DNA sequence: TGTGCCAGCAGTCGACAGGGGATTAATTCACCCCTCCACTTT.

A few counts support this clonotype. The genes are TRBV5-6 and TRBJ2-4; D not certain. Germline CDR1 and CDR2: SGHDT and YYEEEE. The CDR3 covers 14 residues. Trimming took off 1 base at V and 6 bases at J, with 11 bases between the two ends. In DNA form, the CDR3 reads TGTGCCAGCAGCTTGCAAGGATTGGGAAACATTCAGTACTTC. Residues: CASSLQGLGNIQYF.

Note on this clonotype: A junction end diverges from the germline sequence, so it may reflect a read error. The gene calls are TRBV12-3 or TRBV12-4 and TRBJ2-5; no reliable D call. This CDR3 has 14 residues. The CDR3 protein is CASGFPGYQETQYF. For the CDR3, the DNA is TGTGCCAGCGGTTTTCCGGGCTACCAAGAGACCCAGTACTTC.

The sample holds a few counts of this clonotype. The chain uses TRBV12-3 or TRBV12-4 and TRBJ1-5; D ambiguous. Trimming shortened V by 6 bases and J by 3 bases, and 15 bases separated the two germline ends. CDR3 length: 15 amino acids. CDR3 coding DNA: TGTGCCAGCAGCTACAGCGGTGGTACCAATCAGCCCCAGCATTTT. It encodes CASSYSGGTNQPQHF.